Sequencing of this TCR beta chain was carried out in a study of shared clonotypes between healthy human individuals. Libraries were prepared by immunoSEQ multiplex PCR; TCRdb keeps only in-frame clonotypes and omits some of them. The repertoire holds some 2,000,000 clones, with under 97% as singletons. The healthy adult donors were HIV-negative and reported no recent acute infections or vaccinations. The CDR3 is made up of 14 amino acids. Germline assignment: CDR1 SEHNR and CDR2 FQNEAQ (reference sequence). Findings and caveats of the study: The study generally estimated greater richness for naive than memory subsets. A limitation of the genetic and exposure-history diversity represented arose from few donors. Shared clonotypes: about 5.3% naive CD4, 3.5% to 4% naive CD8, roughly 2.2% memory CD4, approximately 0.37% memory CD8.

The table lists this clone with a count of one. Antigen: not known. Its ends do not fully match the called genes, so a read error is possible. The same CDR3 is also encoded by other DNA sequences in this sample. The chain employs TRBV7-9 and TRBJ2-7; tentatively, D is TRBD1 or TRBD2 (5 bases each). The sequence was obtained from a man between 18 and 29 years old in good health. The specimen was naive CD4+ T cells sorted from blood. Subset denoted: CD45RA+ positively selected. The CDR3 here is CASSPGQGYYEQYF. The CDR3 nucleotides read TGTGCTAGCAGCCCGGGGCAGGGATATTACGAGCAGTACTTC.